Each of the 8 T cell receptor beta chains below was sequenced from the same sample in a study of human T cells and chemical hapten exposure. TCRdb processed the RACE reads anew with MiXCR; each CDR3 protein has one entry. The sample holds tens of thousands of distinct CDR3 sequences, about a tenth seen once. Time point in this sample: patch test 3, about 24 weeks after DPC sensitization. Stated treatment: therapeutic diphenylcyclopropenone sensitization with weekly scalp DPC. Material: whole blood, obtained in connection with sensitization to the hapten diphenylcyclopropenone (DPC). These receptors were collected from a woman aged 45-59 years with alopecia areata. Some clones in this sample may be carry-over from other donors' samples.

This clonotype has a handful of counts. The chain uses TRBV7-8 and TRBJ2-5; D might be TRBD2 (6 bases). Trimming removed 2 bases at V and 1 base at J, with 14 bases between. The length of the CDR3 is 16 residues. Germline values: CDR1 SGHVS, CDR2 FQNEAQ. The CDR3 loop is CASSLRDWGFQETQYF. In DNA form, the CDR3 reads TGTGCCAGCAGCTTAAGGGACTGGGGCTTCCAAGAGACCCAGTACTTC.

This clonotype has at least ten counts. The gene calls are TRBV11-2 and TRBJ2-7; 7 nucleotides agree with TRBD2. J lost 3 bases, V lost 1 base, and 3 bases had no gene match. Germline V gives CDR1 SGHAT, CDR2 FQNNGV. CDR3 length: 14 residues. CDR3 bases: TGTGCCAGCAGCTTAGCCCGCGGGAGCTACGAGCAGTACTTC. Residues: CASSLARGSYEQYF.

This clonotype was found many times. The genes are TRBV5-4 and TRBJ2-5; no clear D. V lost 5 bases and J 5 bases, leaving 13 bases between the germline ends. Germline CDR1 is SGHNT and CDR2 is YYREEE (reference sequence). The CDR3 is 13 residues long. CDR3 protein: CASRGKALETQYF. DNA of the CDR3: TGTGCCAGCAGAGGGAAGGCCTTGGAGACCCAGTACTTC.

This clonotype was detected many times. V and J are TRBV27 and TRBJ2-7; tentatively, D is TRBD2 (5 bases). CDR1 is MNHEY and CDR2 is SMNVEV in the germline V gene (reference sequence). V was shortened by 2 bases and J by 0 bases, with 11 bases between the two germline ends. The CDR3 loop spans 15 amino acids. CDR3 nucleotide sequence: TGTGCCAGCAGTTTAAATGCGGGCACCTCCTACGAGCAGTACTTC. Amino acid sequence: CASSLNAGTSYEQYF.

This clonotype was seen a few times. This rearrangement joins TRBV7-3 to TRBJ2-7; D call uncertain. The length of the CDR3 is 13 residues. Deletions cut 3 bases from V and 5 bases from J, with 11 bases between. Germline values: CDR1 SGHTA, CDR2 FQGTGA. The CDR3 DNA reads as TGTGCCAGCAGCTTTGACGGCAAAAACGAGCAGTACTTC. Translation: CASSFDGKNEQYF.

A few counts support this clonotype. Here the CDR3 DNA reads TGTGCCAGCAGCCTTCAGGGACTAGCGGCCGGGGAGCTGTTTTTT. This translates into CASSLQGLAAGELFF. The chain combines TRBV7-2 with TRBJ2-2; 11 nucleotides line up with TRBD2. V shed 5 bases, J shed 6 bases, and the junction held 5 bases outside the gene matches. The CDR3 runs to 15 residues. Germline CDR1 SGHTA, CDR2 FQGNSA.

The chain couples TRBV28 to TRBJ2-7; TRBD2 matches at 10 bases. CDR1 and CDR2 (germline): MDHEN, SYDVKM. This CDR3 comprises 15 residues. V lost 2 bases and J lost 4; bases outside the gene matches: 5. The CDR3 nucleotides read TGTGCCAGCAGTTTAACCCTAGCGGGAGTTTACGAGCAGTACTTC. Protein sequence: CASSLTLAGVYEQYF.

The chain joins TRBV18 to TRBJ1-4, with TRBD1 as a possible D gene (5 bases). V was pared by 2 bases and J by 7 bases, with 11 bases between. Germline assignment: CDR1 KGHSH and CDR2 LQKENI. This CDR3 comprises 14 residues. CDR3 sequence reads: CASSPRDGGEKLFF. In DNA, the CDR3 is TGTGCCAGCTCACCAAGGGACGGAGGTGAAAAACTGTTTTTT. Full variable domain (rest looked up from reference TRBV18 and TRBJ1-4): NAGVMQNPRHLVRRRGQEARLRCSPMKGHSHVYWYRQLPEEGLKFMVYLQKENIIDESGMPKERFSAEFPKEGPSILRIQQVVRGDSAAYFCASSPRDGGEKLFFGSGTQLSVL.